The clone carrying this T cell receptor (beta chain) was detected only a few times. This record belongs to a study of read filtering for tumor transcriptome and immune sequencing. The overall study: 8 or 9 patients were R-ISS I, approximately 15 were R-ISS II, about seven were R-ISS III.

The CDR3 contains 13 residues. The germline gives CDR1 MNHNY, CDR2 SVGAGI (reference sequence). Trimming took 7 bases from V and 5 from J; bases not matched to a gene: 7. Molecular barcoded adaptors covering alpha/delta and beta/gamma chains were used on 400 to 450 ng RNA. Each CDR3 protein is one row after TCRdb ran MiXCR on the reads. The sample lists roughly 60,000 distinct CDR3 sequences, around 20% occurring once. Sequenced sample: a population of CD138-negative cells sorted from bone marrow. This sequence originates from a donor aged 40 or over with multiple myeloma. This rearrangement joins TRBV6-6 to TRBJ1-1; TRBD1 matches at 7 bases. This chain's CDR3 is CASTRQGKTEAFF. The CDR3 region has the DNA TGTGCCAGCACCAGACAGGGAAAAACTGAAGCTTTCTTT.